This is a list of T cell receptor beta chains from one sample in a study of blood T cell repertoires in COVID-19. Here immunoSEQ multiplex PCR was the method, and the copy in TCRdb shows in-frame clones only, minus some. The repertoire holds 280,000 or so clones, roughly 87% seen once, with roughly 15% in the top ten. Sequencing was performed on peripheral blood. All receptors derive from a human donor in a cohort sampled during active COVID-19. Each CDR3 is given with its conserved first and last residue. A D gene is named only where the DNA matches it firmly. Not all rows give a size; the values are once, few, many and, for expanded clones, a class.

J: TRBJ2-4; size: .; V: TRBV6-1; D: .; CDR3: CASSENGGENIQYF; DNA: TGTGCCAGCAGTGAAAACGGGGGTGAAAACATTCAGTACTTC
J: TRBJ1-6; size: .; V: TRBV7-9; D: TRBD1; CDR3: CASRGQAHNSPLHF; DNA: TGTGCCAGCAGGGGACAGGCTCATAATTCACCCCTCCACTTT
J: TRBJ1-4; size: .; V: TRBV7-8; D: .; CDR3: CASSLDSSSNEKLFF; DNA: TGTGCCAGCAGCTTGGACAGCTCCTCTAATGAAAAACTGTTTTTT
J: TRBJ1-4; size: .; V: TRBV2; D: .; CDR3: CASNRRDEKLFF; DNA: TGTGCCAGCAATCGGAGGGATGAAAAACTGTTTTTT
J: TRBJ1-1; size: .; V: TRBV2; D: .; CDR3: CASFEQPNTEAFF; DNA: TGTGCCAGCTTTGAACAGCCGAACACTGAAGCTTTCTTT
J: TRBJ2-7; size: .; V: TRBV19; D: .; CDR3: CASSIDRGYEQYF; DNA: TGTGCCAGTAGTATAGATCGAGGCTACGAGCAGTACTTC
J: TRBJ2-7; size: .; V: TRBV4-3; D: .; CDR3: CASSQLPQGETAYEQYF; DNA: TGCGCCAGCAGCCAGCTACCCCAGGGTGAAACCGCCTACGAGCAGTACTTC
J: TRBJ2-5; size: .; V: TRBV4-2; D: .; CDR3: CASSGMAAQETQYF; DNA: TGTGCCAGCAGCGGAATGGCGGCCCAAGAGACCCAGTACTTC
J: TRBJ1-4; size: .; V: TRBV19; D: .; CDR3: CASSTGGTNEKLFF; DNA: TGTGCCAGTAGTACCGGGGGAACTAATGAAAAACTGTTTTTT
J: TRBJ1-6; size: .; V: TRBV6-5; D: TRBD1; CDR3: CATARQGYNSPLHF; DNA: TGTGCCACCGCCCGACAGGGATATAATTCACCCCTCCACTTT
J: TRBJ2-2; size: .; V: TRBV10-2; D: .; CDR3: CASSESRTDTGELFF; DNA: TGCGCCAGCAGTGAGTCAAGGACAGACACCGGGGAGCTGTTTTTT
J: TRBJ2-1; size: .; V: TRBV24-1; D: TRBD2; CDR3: CATSDPSGDPVGFF; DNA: TGTGCCACCAGTGACCCGAGCGGGGACCCCGTGGGATTCTTC
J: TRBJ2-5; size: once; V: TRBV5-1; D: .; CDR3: CASRGAGIQETQYF; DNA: TGCGCCAGCAGAGGCGCAGGGATCCAAGAGACCCAGTACTTC